This TCR beta chain came from a study of T cells in Graves' hyperthyroidism and ophthalmopathy. This clonotype was seen more than once but under ten times. This CDR3 is built from 14 residues. The V gene's germline CDR1 is SGHTA and CDR2 FQGTGA. V gave up 4 bases and J gave up 5 bases, with 14 bases separating them. Template material for amplifying TCR beta CDR3 regions consisted of RNA transcripts. A first-round RT-PCR of the TCR CDR3 used the HTBI primer set. Via MiXCR, TCRdb re-called the multiplex PCR reads, giving one row per CDR3 protein. In the table there are about 600,000 distinct CDR3 sequences, about a sixth of which are singletons.

The chain links TRBV7-3 to TRBJ2-5; D is unresolved. Sequenced: blood. The TCR originated in a middle-aged woman with Graves' ophthalmopathy. As DNA, the CDR3 is TGTGCCAGCAGCTCCAACTCAGGCGGCGAGACCCAGTACTTC. It is translated as CASSSNSGGETQYF.